The 30 T cell receptor beta chains reported below all come from one sample, sequenced in a study of T cell changes during pregnancy in multiple sclerosis. Measured with immunoSEQ multiplex PCR; TCRdb has only the in-frame clones, and not every one. The sample has about 73,000 clones; roughly 92% are singletons. The source was peripheral blood, collected in the third trimester of pregnancy. Source of these receptors: a female donor in good health, enrolled as a control in a pregnancy study.

The V and J genes are TRBV19 and TRBJ1-5; D unresolved. Looked up from germline, CDR1 is LNHDA and CDR2 is SQIVND (reference sequence). The CDR3 runs 14 residues. V was clipped by 9 bases and J by 11 bases, with 23 bases between them. The CDR3 reads CASWGGSYGRAQHF. The CDR3 bases are TGTGCCAGCTGGGGAGGCTCCTATGGTAGGGCCCAGCATTTT.

V gene TRBV7-3 combines with J gene TRBJ2-3; D may be TRBD1 (6 bases). Looked up from germline, CDR1 is SGHTA and CDR2 is FQGTGA. V lost 0 bases to trimming and J lost 9 bases, with 19 bases between them. The CDR3 length is 16 residues. In DNA form, the CDR3 reads TGTGCCAGCAGCTTAACCCCCACGGGCAGGGGTGGGACGCAGTATTTT. This codes for CASSLTPTGRGGTQYF.

V usage is TRBV19 and J usage is TRBJ1-1, with a tentative D call TRBD1 (5 bases). CDR3 length: 15 residues. The ends were cut back, 2 bases at V and 4 bases at J, with 14 bases in the middle. CDR1 LNHDA and CDR2 SQIVND come from the germline V gene (reference sequence). For the CDR3, the DNA is TGTGCCAGTAGTATACCCCAGGGTCGGGTCACTGAAGCTTTCTTT. Its protein product is CASSIPQGRVTEAFF.

This clone was seen just once. V gene TRBV7-9 combines with J gene TRBJ2-3; D unresolved. The CDR3 has 13 amino acids. The germline V and J ends were trimmed by 3 bases and 2 bases, with 6 bases remaining between them. From germline, CDR1 is SEHNR and CDR2 FQNEAQ (reference sequence). CDR3 nucleotide sequence: TGTGCCAGCAGCTTCGGAGTCACAGATACGCAGTATTTT. Protein: CASSFGVTDTQYF.

The chain carries TRBV7-3 and TRBJ2-1; 11 bases agree with TRBD2. Unmatched junction bases numbered 1, after V lost 2 bases and J lost 4 bases. This CDR3 is built from 15 residues. CDR1 SGHTA and CDR2 FQGTGA come from the germline V gene. The CDR3 region is CASSLASGGYNEQFF. CDR3 nucleotides: TGTGCCAGCAGCTTAGCTAGCGGGGGGTACAATGAGCAGTTCTTC.

This clone showed up just once. The J gene is TRBJ2-3, the V gene TRBV5-6; possible D gene TRBD2, 6 bases. Germline V gene data show CDR1 as SGHDT and CDR2 as YYEEEE. The V end lost 0 bases, the J end lost 6 bases, and 14 bases lay between the germline ends. The CDR3 is made up of 15 amino acids. CDR3 bases: TGTGCCAGCAGCTTGGAGGTCGGGAGAGCGGATACGCAGTATTTT. Translating gives CASSLEVGRADTQYF.

This chain connects TRBV7-8 to TRBJ2-7, with TRBD2 matching 10 bases. Trimming took 5 bases from V and 2 from J; bases not matched to a gene: 6. CDR1 and CDR2 (germline): SGHVS, FQNEAQ. The CDR3 has 15 residues. CDR3 in DNA: TGTGCCAGCAGCGATTGGACTAGCGGTACCTACGAGCAGTACTTC. Its translation is CASSDWTSGTYEQYF.

The chain is built from TRBV28 and TRBJ2-7; D call uncertain. The CDR3 has 13 residues. Per germline, CDR1 MDHEN and CDR2 SYDVKM. V shed 5 bases and J shed 2 bases, with 10 bases lying between them. CDR3 amino acids: CASSTLAPYEQYF. The CDR3 nucleotides are TGTGCCAGCAGTACTTTAGCCCCCTACGAGCAGTACTTC.

This clone showed up just once. The rearrangement joins TRBV28 to TRBJ1-6; weak D call: TRBD1 (5 bases). Germline-derived CDR1 and CDR2 are MDHEN and SYDVKM. The CDR3 length is 17 residues. Trimming cost V 3 bases and J 10 bases, with 22 bases left between them. The CDR3 is CASSFISGMGSVSPLHF. The DNA of the CDR3 is TGTGCCAGCAGTTTTATATCAGGGATGGGTTCTGTATCACCCCTCCACTTT.

The gene calls are TRBV2 and TRBJ1-5; TRBD1 matches at 9 bases. The CDR3 is 14 residues long. Germline CDR1 and CDR2: SNHLY and FYNNEI. V was clipped by 6 bases and J by 5 bases; unmatched bases: 5. The CDR3 DNA follows: TGTGCCAGCAGCCCCGGGACAGGGCATCAGCCCCAGCATTTT. Protein sequence: CASSPGTGHQPQHF.

The chain links TRBV11-2 to TRBJ1-5; weak D call: TRBD1 (6 bases). The V gene lost 2 bases and the J gene lost 5 bases, with 13 bases spanning the gap. From germline, CDR1 is SGHAT and CDR2 FQNNGV. The CDR3 spans 15 residues. The CDR3 here is CASSLRSGVDQPQHF. DNA of the CDR3: TGTGCCAGCAGCTTACGCTCAGGGGTGGATCAGCCCCAGCATTTT. Variable domain in full (rest from reference TRBV11-2 and TRBJ1-5): EAGVAQSPRYKIIEKRQSVAFWCNPISGHATLYWYQQILGQGPKLLIQFQNNGVVDDSQLPKDRFSAERLKGVDSTLKIQPAKLEDSAVYLCASSLRSGVDQPQHFGDGTRLSIL.

The rearrangement uses TRBV5-1 and TRBJ1-5; D is perhaps TRBD1 (5 bases). V shed 0 bases and J shed 4 bases, with 11 bases lying between them. The CDR3 consists of 15 residues. In germline, CDR1 is SGHRS, CDR2 YFSETQ. The CDR3 here is CASSLEAGMNQPQHF. The CDR3 coding sequence is TGCGCCAGCAGCTTGGAGGCAGGGATGAATCAGCCCCAGCATTTT.

The chain combines TRBV19 with TRBJ2-1, with TRBD2 matching over 7 bases. CDR1 is LNHDA, CDR2 SQIVND, per germline (reference sequence). CDR3 length: 13 amino acids. V shed 2 bases, J shed 10 bases, and the junction held 5 bases outside the gene matches. Here the CDR3 DNA reads TGTGCCAGTAGTATAAGAGCGGGAATCGAGCAGTTCTTC. Amino acid sequence: CASSIRAGIEQFF. The full variable domain, with the rest looked up from reference TRBV19 and TRBJ2-1, is DGGITQSPKYLFRKEGQNVTLSCEQNLNHDAMYWYRQDPGQGLRLIYYSQIVNDFQKGDIAEGYSVSREKKESFPLTVTSAQKNPTAFYLCASSIRAGIEQFFGPGTRLTVL.

The chain links TRBV6-6 to TRBJ1-1, with 9 bases matching TRBD1. Germline-derived CDR1 and CDR2 are MNHNY and SVGAGI (reference sequence). The CDR3 runs to 15 residues. The trim removed 6 bases at V and 1 base at J, leaving 6 bases unmatched. The CDR3 here is CASRKQQGANTEAFF. CDR3 bases: TGTGCCAGCAGGAAACAACAGGGGGCGAACACTGAAGCTTTCTTT.

The chain has TRBV2 and TRBJ2-7; 9 positions agree with TRBD2. There are 17 residues in the CDR3. V shed 7 bases and J 0 bases; nucleotides not matched to a gene: 13. Germline V lookup: CDR1 SNHLY, CDR2 FYNNEI. CDR3 DNA: TGTGCCAGCACCACACCTCTGGCTAGCGGGATCTCCTACGAGCAGTACTTC. Its protein product is CASTTPLASGISYEQYF.

This chain connects TRBV2 to TRBJ1-6; no clear D gene. The CDR3 loop spans 14 amino acids. Trimming left V 8 bases short and J 4 bases short, with 12 bases between. CDR1 is SNHLY, CDR2 FYNNEI, per germline. CDR3 DNA sequence: TGTGCCAGCGGAGAGGCAGCATATAATTCACCCCTCCACTTT. Translating gives CASGEAAYNSPLHF. Based on the CDR3 plus reference TRBV2 and TRBJ1-6, the full variable domain is EPEVTQTPSHQVTQMGQEVILRCVPISNHLYFYWYRQILGQKVEFLVSFYNNEISEKSEIFDDQFSVERPDGSNFTLKIRSTKLEDSAMYFCASGEAAYNSPLHFGNGTRLTVT.

The chain links TRBV7-9 to TRBJ2-1, with a tentative D call TRBD2 (6 bases). Trimming removed 2 bases at V and 4 bases at J, with 12 bases between. This CDR3 region has 15 residues. CDR1 is SEHNR, CDR2 FQNEAQ, per germline (reference sequence). CDR3 sequence reads: CASSLRRAGYNEQFF. DNA for the CDR3: TGTGCCAGCAGCTTACGGCGCGCGGGGTACAATGAGCAGTTCTTC.

This clone was recorded only once. J is TRBJ1-2 and V is TRBV4-1; D perhaps matches TRBD1 (6 bases). V dropped 4 bases and J dropped 0 bases, with 15 bases sitting between them. Germline-derived CDR1 and CDR2 are MGHRA and YSYEKL. The CDR3 loop spans 16 amino acids. The CDR3 DNA sequence: TGCGCCAGCAGCCCCTCCGACAGGAATACTAACTATGGCTACACCTTC. As protein: CASSPSDRNTNYGYTF.

This chain links TRBV5-1 with TRBJ2-3, with a possible D match to TRBD2 (6 bases). Trimming cost V 0 bases and J 1 base, with 6 bases left between them. The CDR3 loop spans 14 amino acids. Germline V gene data show CDR1 as SGHRS and CDR2 as YFSETQ. CDR3 region: CASSLGLGTDTQYF. In DNA, the CDR3 is TGCGCCAGCAGCTTGGGACTAGGCACAGATACGCAGTATTTT. The complete variable domain, with remaining parts taken from reference TRBV5-1 and TRBJ2-3, reads KAGVTQTPRYLIKTRGQQVTLSCSPISGHRSVSWYQQTPGQGLQFLFEYFSETQRNKGNFPGRFSGRQFSNSRSEMNVSTLELGDSALYLCASSLGLGTDTQYFGPGTRLTVL.

The V call is TRBV6-1, the J call TRBJ2-1, with 9 bases identical to TRBD2. The V segment lost 4 bases and the J segment 0 bases; nucleotides outside the gene matches: 4. This CDR3 has 16 residues. CDR1 is MNHNS and CDR2 is SASEGT in the germline V gene. The chain's CDR3 is CASSASAGGSYNEQFF. CDR3 nucleotides: TGTGCCAGCAGTGCGTCAGCGGGGGGCTCCTACAATGAGCAGTTCTTC.

This clone has only one observation. The chain combines TRBV7-9 with TRBJ2-7, with D possibly TRBD2 on 5 matching bases. Trimming removed 5 bases at V and 4 bases at J, with 9 bases between. Per the germline V gene, CDR1 is SEHNR and CDR2 is FQNEAQ (reference sequence). The CDR3 is 12 amino acids. In DNA form, the CDR3 reads TGTGCCAGCAGCCCTGGGAGTTACGAGCAGTACTTC. This gives the protein CASSPGSYEQYF. Full variable domain (rest looked up from reference TRBV7-9 and TRBJ2-7): DTGVSQNPRHKITKRGQNVTFRCDPISEHNRLYWYRQTLGQGPEFLTYFQNEAQLEKSRLLSDRFSAERPKGSFSTLEIQRTEQGDSAMYLCASSPGSYEQYFGPGTRLTVT.

This chain uses TRBV6-1 with TRBJ2-5, with a possible D match to TRBD1 (7 bases). Between the trimmed V and J ends, which lost 8 bases and 4 bases, there was a span of 17 bases. CDR3 length: 14 amino acids. CDR1 is MNHNS and CDR2 is SASEGT in the germline V gene. The CDR3 region has the DNA TGTGCCAGCTTCGACAGGGTGGAGGGAGAGACCCAGTACTTC. Its protein is CASFDRVEGETQYF.

The rearrangement links TRBV28 to TRBJ2-7; D perhaps matches TRBD2 (5 bases). The length of the CDR3 is 15 residues. From germline, CDR1 is MDHEN and CDR2 SYDVKM. V was cut by 8 bases and J by 6 bases, with 23 bases left in between. The CDR3 loop reads CASRDPDSIPREQYF. In DNA form, the CDR3 reads TGTGCCAGCCGGGATCCCGATTCTATCCCGCGCGAGCAGTACTTC.

The chain carries TRBV27 and TRBJ2-1; 10 nucleotides line up with TRBD2. With 5 bases clipped from V and 6 bases from J, the junction kept 4 bases outside the gene matches. Germline CDR1 reads MNHEY; CDR2 reads SMNVEV (reference sequence). The CDR3 has 14 residues. CDR3 loop: CASSRLAGANEQFF. In DNA, the CDR3 is TGTGCCAGCAGTAGGCTAGCGGGGGCCAATGAGCAGTTCTTC.

V gene TRBV28 combines with J gene TRBJ1-4, with 8 bases matching TRBD1. This CDR3 has 17 residues. J lost 7 bases, V lost 7 bases, and 17 bases had no gene match. Germline lookup yields CDR1 MDHEN and CDR2 SYDVKM. CDR3 residues: CASTSSKLTTGGEKLFF. In DNA form, the CDR3 reads TGTGCCAGCACGAGTAGCAAGTTAACTACAGGGGGTGAAAAACTGTTTTTT.

This chain joins TRBV15 and TRBJ1-6; D not resolved. V was pared by 8 bases and J by 4 bases, with 12 bases between. This CDR3 is built from 14 residues. Germline values: CDR1 LNHNV, CDR2 YYDKDF (reference sequence). The CDR3 region has the DNA TGTGCCACCTTGTTAACAGCATATAATTCACCCCTCCACTTT. Amino acid sequence: CATLLTAYNSPLHF.

This rearrangement joins TRBV28 to TRBJ2-1; TRBD1 matches 12 bases. Losses at the gene ends were 2 bases for V and 8 bases for J; bases not matched to a gene: 7. Germline V gene data show CDR1 as MDHEN and CDR2 as SYDVKM. The CDR3 runs 16 residues. CDR3 in DNA: TGTGCCAGCAGTTTACAGGCCGGGACAGGGGGCTATGAGCAGTTCTTC. Amino acid sequence: CASSLQAGTGGYEQFF.

The genes are TRBV18 and TRBJ1-3; possible D gene TRBD1, 5 bases. V was cut by 3 bases and J by 2 bases, with 8 bases left in between. This CDR3 contains 14 residues. Germline lookup yields CDR1 KGHSH and CDR2 LQKENI. Here the CDR3 DNA reads TGTGCCAGCTCACCTCAGGGTACTGGAAACACCATATATTTT. Protein product: CASSPQGTGNTIYF.

The rearrangement links TRBV7-2 to TRBJ2-5; D possibly corresponds to TRBD1 (6 bases). The V gene's germline CDR1 is SGHTA and CDR2 FQGNSA. The V gene lost 5 bases and the J gene lost 4 bases, with 14 bases spanning the gap. CDR3 length: 14 amino acids. This chain's CDR3 is CASSPDRIRETQYF. As DNA, the CDR3 is TGTGCCAGCAGCCCAGACAGGATCCGAGAGACCCAGTACTTC.

DNA of the CDR3: TGCGCCAGCAGCAAGATAGCGGGGGGCCACAATGAGCAGTTCTTC. Its protein product is CASSKIAGGHNEQFF. The gene calls are TRBV4-1 and TRBJ2-1, with 10 positions matching TRBD2. CDR3 length equals 15 residues. V lost 5 bases to trimming and J lost 5 bases; unmatched junction nucleotides: 6. Germline V CDR1 and CDR2: MGHRA, YSYEKL.